The entry below gives a single TCR beta chain sequence along with its context. The sample is drawn from a study of shared clonotypes between healthy human individuals. The repertoire was sequenced with immunoSEQ multiplex PCR; TCRdb's copy has only in-frame clones and lacks some. This table has under 550,000 clones, 90% to 97% appearing once. In germline, CDR1 is SGHTA, CDR2 FQGTGA. Trimming took 3 bases from V and 9 from J, leaving 18 bases between them. The CDR3 length is 15 residues. The CD4+ fraction was divided into a CD45RA+ naive subset and a CD45RA-negative memory subset. The sample comprised naive CD4+ T cells sorted from blood. Indicated subset: CD45RA+ positively selected. The J gene is TRBJ2-1, the V gene TRBV7-3, with a possible D match to TRBD1 (5 bases). The clonotype was recovered from a woman aged 25 to 39 in good health. CDR3 DNA: TGTGCCAGCAGCTTTAGGGCAGATTCTCAGGGTGAGCAGTTCTTC. It translates to CASSFRADSQGEQFF.